This TCR beta chain emerged from a study of human T cells and chemical hapten exposure. Study-wide background: Patch tests delivered 0.01% DPC to the upper back and were evaluated at 6 days.

One entry per CDR3 protein results from TCRdb running MiXCR on the RACE reads. The data contain around 150,000 distinct CDR3 sequences, 25% to 35% of them singletons. Study-wide points: Expanded TCRs showed more large CDR3 clusters than pre-sensitization or healthy control sets.

Unmatched junction bases numbered 7, after V lost 4 bases and J lost 7 bases. Germline lookup yields CDR1 MGHRA and CDR2 YSYEKL. The CDR3 is 14 residues long. On this clonotype: Its target is not known.

Sample time point: patch test 3, about 24 weeks after DPC sensitization. Sample treatment: therapeutic diphenylcyclopropenone sensitization with weekly scalp DPC. Specimen: whole blood, collected in connection with sensitization to the hapten diphenylcyclopropenone (DPC). The TCR sequence derives from a woman under 30 with alopecia areata. Some clones in this sample may be carry-over from other donors' samples. This chain connects TRBV4-1 to TRBJ2-7; 10 nucleotides align to TRBD1. Here the CDR3 reads CASSPGQGSGEQYF. Here the CDR3 DNA reads TGCGCCAGCAGCCCGGGACAGGGGTCCGGAGAGCAGTACTTC.